This passage covers 13 T cell receptor beta chains from one sample sequenced in a study of T cells in Graves' hyperthyroidism and ophthalmopathy. RNA transcripts provided the source from which TCR beta CDR3 regions were amplified. Initially, a first-round RT-PCR of the TCR CDR3 employed the HTBI primer set. TCRdb re-analysed the multiplex PCR reads in MiXCR, keeping a single row per CDR3 protein. The repertoire holds roughly 580,000 distinct CDR3 sequences, with approximately 15% as singletons. Sequenced input: blood. The receptors derive from a woman in her thirties with Graves' hyperthyroidism that later progressed to Graves' ophthalmopathy.

A word on this clonotype: An end of the junction does not agree with germline; a read error may underlie this. This chain joins TRBV6-1 and TRBJ2-2; possible D gene TRBD2, 5 bases. The CDR3 is made up of 14 amino acids. From germline, CDR1 is MNHNS and CDR2 SASEGT. The CDR3 spells CASSEAGRTGELFF. The CDR3 nucleotides are TGTGCCAGCAGTGAAGCAGGGCGCACCGGGGAGCTTTTTTTT.

This clonotype was observed many times. The chain employs TRBV19 and TRBJ1-1; TRBD1 agrees at 12 bases. CDR3 length: 16 residues. The germline V gene encodes CDR1 LNHDA and CDR2 SQIVND (reference sequence). The V gene end was trimmed by 7 bases and the J gene end by 5 bases; junction bases not matched to a gene: 11. CDR3 bases: TGTGCCAGTACGAGGGACAGGGGGCGTGGAAGGACTGAAGCTTTCTTT. Its protein is CASTRDRGRGRTEAFF.

This clonotype has just a few counts. V is TRBV2 and J is TRBJ1-2; 10 bases line up with TRBD1. The trim removed 5 bases at V and 5 bases at J, leaving 17 bases unmatched. Germline values: CDR1 SNHLY, CDR2 FYNNEI. This CDR3 region has 18 residues. DNA of the CDR3: TGTGCCAGCAGTTACTCTCTGGGTCGGACAGGGGGGGAGTATGGCTACACCTTC. Protein sequence: CASSYSLGRTGGEYGYTF.

This clonotype showed up just a few times. This chain uses TRBV12-3 or TRBV12-4 with TRBJ2-7; D is unclear. Trimming cost V 3 bases and J 7 bases, with 10 bases left between them. CDR3 length: 12 amino acids. The CDR3 bases are TGTGCCAGCAGTTTTGGTACCGGGGAGCAGTACTTC. The encoded protein is CASSFGTGEQYF.

This chain joins TRBV20-1 and TRBJ2-3; TRBD2 matches at 9 bases. This CDR3 spans 14 amino acids. V shed 6 bases and J 3 bases; nucleotides not matched to a gene: 7. Germline-derived CDR1 and CDR2 are DFQATT and SNEGSKA (reference sequence). The CDR3 DNA follows: TGCAGTGCCCATCTAGCGGGAATGACAGATACGCAGTATTTT. Translation gives CSAHLAGMTDTQYF.

In its sample, this clonotype was seen many times. The chain has TRBV5-5 and TRBJ2-5; D remains ambiguous. Trimming removed 4 bases at V and 1 base at J, with 8 bases between. Germline loops: CDR1 SGHKS, CDR2 YYEKEE (reference sequence). The CDR3 loop spans 13 amino acids. In DNA form, the CDR3 reads TGTGCCAGCAGCCCACGTACCCAAGAGACCCAGTACTTC. Protein: CASSPRTQETQYF.

In this sample, this clonotype turned up many times. This sequence joins TRBV24-1 and TRBJ2-5, with D possibly being TRBD2 (5 bases). The CDR3 has 13 residues. The ends were cut back, 6 bases at V and 5 bases at J, with 12 bases in the middle. The germline gives CDR1 KGHDR, CDR2 SFDVKD. The CDR3 coding sequence is TGTGCCACCAGTTCCCCGGGATCGGAGACCCAGTACTTC. It codes for CATSSPGSETQYF.

This clonotype was seen many times. This rearrangement joins TRBV7-2 to TRBJ2-7, with D tentatively TRBD2 (6 bases). Deletions cut 1 base from V and 5 bases from J, with 15 bases between. Germline V lookup: CDR1 SGHTA, CDR2 FQGNSA. The CDR3 sequence is 15 residues long. CDR3 amino acids: CASSLVGGRDHEQYF. CDR3 nucleotides: TGTGCCAGCAGCTTAGTCGGGGGTCGGGATCACGAGCAGTACTTC.

This clonotype has at least ten counts. This rearrangement joins TRBV15 to TRBJ2-5; maybe TRBD2 (5 bases). Germline assignment: CDR1 LNHNV and CDR2 YYDKDF (reference sequence). The CDR3 sequence is 15 residues long. V was trimmed by 1 base and J by 0 bases, leaving 9 bases between them. As DNA, the CDR3 is TGTGCCACCAGCAGAGTCTTGCGGGACCAAGAGACCCAGTACTTC. This encodes CATSRVLRDQETQYF. The full variable domain, in which reference TRBV15 and TRBJ2-5 provide the parts outside the CDR3, is DAMVIQNPRYQVTQFGKPVTLSCSQTLNHNVMYWYQQKSSQAPKLLFHYYDKDFNNEADTPDNFQSRRPNTSFCFLDIRSPGLGDTAMYLCATSRVLRDQETQYFGPGTRLLVL.

The chain has TRBV7-2 and TRBJ2-5; tentative D call: TRBD2 (6 bases). This CDR3 is 15 amino acids long. V was shortened by 3 bases and J by 1 base, with 12 bases between the two germline ends. Per germline, CDR1 SGHTA and CDR2 FQGNSA. The CDR3 spells CASSFGGTRQETQYF. CDR3 coding DNA: TGTGCCAGCAGCTTTGGCGGGACCCGCCAAGAGACCCAGTACTTC.

In its sample, this clonotype was seen many times. J is TRBJ2-1 and V is TRBV24-1; D assignment may be TRBD1 or TRBD2 (6 bases each). The CDR3 is 18 residues long. V dropped 6 bases and J dropped 4 bases, with 24 bases sitting between them. Germline V gene sequence: CDR1 KGHDR, CDR2 SFDVKD. CDR3 in DNA: TGTGCCACCAGTATTGGGGGCGGCTTCGCAGGGACTTACAATGAGCAGTTCTTC. As protein: CATSIGGGFAGTYNEQFF.

The chain combines TRBV2 with TRBJ2-1; TRBD2 is a possible D gene (6 bases). The ends were cut back, 6 bases at V and 10 bases at J, with 19 bases in the middle. The CDR3 extends over 14 amino acids. Germline V gene data show CDR1 as SNHLY and CDR2 as FYNNEI. CDR3 sequence (DNA): TGTGCCAGCAGAATGGAGGGTCGGGCGGGAGAGCAGTTCTTC. Encoded protein: CASRMEGRAGEQFF. The entire variable domain, with the rest obtained from reference TRBV2 and TRBJ2-1, is as follows: EPEVTQTPSHQVTQMGQEVILRCVPISNHLYFYWYRQILGQKVEFLVSFYNNEISEKSEIFDDQFSVERPDGSNFTLKIRSTKLEDSAMYFCASRMEGRAGEQFFGPGTRLTVL.

The chain recombines TRBV12-3 or TRBV12-4 with TRBJ1-1; D might be TRBD1 (6 bases). Deletions cut 5 bases from V and 5 bases from J, with 15 bases between. The CDR3 consists of 14 residues. This CDR3 reads CASSPMTGRTEAFF. CDR3 sequence (DNA): TGTGCCAGCAGTCCCATGACAGGAAGGACTGAAGCTTTCTTT.